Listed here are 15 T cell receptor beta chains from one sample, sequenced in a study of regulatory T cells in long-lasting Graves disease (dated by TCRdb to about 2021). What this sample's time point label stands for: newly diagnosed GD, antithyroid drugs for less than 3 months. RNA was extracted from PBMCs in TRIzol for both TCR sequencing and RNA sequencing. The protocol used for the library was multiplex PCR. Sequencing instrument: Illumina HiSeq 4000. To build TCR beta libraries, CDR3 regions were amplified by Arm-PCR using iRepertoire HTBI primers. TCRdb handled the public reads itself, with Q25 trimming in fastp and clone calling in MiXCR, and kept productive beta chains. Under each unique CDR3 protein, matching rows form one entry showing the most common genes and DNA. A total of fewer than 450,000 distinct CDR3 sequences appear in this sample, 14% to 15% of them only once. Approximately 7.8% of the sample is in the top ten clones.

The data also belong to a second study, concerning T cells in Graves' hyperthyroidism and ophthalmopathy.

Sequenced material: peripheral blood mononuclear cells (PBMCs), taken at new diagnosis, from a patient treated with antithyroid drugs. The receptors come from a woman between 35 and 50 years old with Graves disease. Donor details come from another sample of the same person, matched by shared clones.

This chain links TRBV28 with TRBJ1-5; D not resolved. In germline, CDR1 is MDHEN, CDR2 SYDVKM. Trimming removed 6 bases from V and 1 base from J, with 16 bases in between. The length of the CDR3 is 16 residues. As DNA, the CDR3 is TGTGCCAGCAGGCCTCCCCCCCCGCGAAGCAATCAGCCCCAGCATTTT. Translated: CASRPPPPRSNQPQHF.

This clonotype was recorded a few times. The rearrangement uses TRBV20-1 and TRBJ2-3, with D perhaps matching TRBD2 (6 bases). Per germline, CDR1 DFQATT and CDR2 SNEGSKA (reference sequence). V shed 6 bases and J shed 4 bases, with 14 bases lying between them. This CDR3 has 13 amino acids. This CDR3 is CSAPGLLPDTQYF. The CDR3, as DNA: TGCAGTGCACCGGGACTCCTTCCAGATACGCAGTATTTT.

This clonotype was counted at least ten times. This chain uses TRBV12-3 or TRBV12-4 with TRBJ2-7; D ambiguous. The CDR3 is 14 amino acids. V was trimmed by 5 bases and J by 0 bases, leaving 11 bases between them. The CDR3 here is CASSGDSSSYEQYF. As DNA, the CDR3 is TGTGCCAGCAGTGGAGACTCGAGCTCCTACGAGCAGTACTTC.

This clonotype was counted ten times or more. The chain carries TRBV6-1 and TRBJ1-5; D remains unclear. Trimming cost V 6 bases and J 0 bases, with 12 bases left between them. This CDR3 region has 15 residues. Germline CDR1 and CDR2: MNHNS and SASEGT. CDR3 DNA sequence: TGTGCCAGCAGCCGGGGATCTTATAGCAATCAGCCCCAGCATTTT. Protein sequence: CASSRGSYSNQPQHF.

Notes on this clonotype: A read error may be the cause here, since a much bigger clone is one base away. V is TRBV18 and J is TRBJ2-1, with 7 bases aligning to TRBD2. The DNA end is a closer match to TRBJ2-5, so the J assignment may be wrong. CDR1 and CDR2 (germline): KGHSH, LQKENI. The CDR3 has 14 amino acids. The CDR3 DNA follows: TGTGCCAGCTCACACGGGAGGTCAGCGGAGACCCAGTACTTC. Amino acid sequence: CASSHGRSAETQYF.

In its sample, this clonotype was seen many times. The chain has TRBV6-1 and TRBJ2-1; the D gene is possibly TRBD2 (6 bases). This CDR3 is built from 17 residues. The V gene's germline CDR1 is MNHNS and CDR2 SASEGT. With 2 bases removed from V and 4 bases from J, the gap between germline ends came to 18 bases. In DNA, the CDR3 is TGTGCCAGCAGTGAACCAGAGGAGGGCCCCCAATACAATGAGCAGTTCTTC. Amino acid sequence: CASSEPEEGPQYNEQFF.

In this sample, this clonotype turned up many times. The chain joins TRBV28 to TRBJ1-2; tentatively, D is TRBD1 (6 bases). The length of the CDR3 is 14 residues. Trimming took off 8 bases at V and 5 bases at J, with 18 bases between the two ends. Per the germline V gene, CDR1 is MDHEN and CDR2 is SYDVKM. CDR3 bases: TGTGCCAGCTATCACCCGACAGGCTCTTATGGCTACACCTTC. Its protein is CASYHPTGSYGYTF.

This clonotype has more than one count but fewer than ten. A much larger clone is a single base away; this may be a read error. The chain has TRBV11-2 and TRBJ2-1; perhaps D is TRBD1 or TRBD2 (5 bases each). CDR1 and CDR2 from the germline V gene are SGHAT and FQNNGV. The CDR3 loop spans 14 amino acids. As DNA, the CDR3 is TGTGCCGGCAGCTCCTACCGGGACCACAATGAGCAGTTCTTC. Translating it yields CAGSSYRDHNEQFF.

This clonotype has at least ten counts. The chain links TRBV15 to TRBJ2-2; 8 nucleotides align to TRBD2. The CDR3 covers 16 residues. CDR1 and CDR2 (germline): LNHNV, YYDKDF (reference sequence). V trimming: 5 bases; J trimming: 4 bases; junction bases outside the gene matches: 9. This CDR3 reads CATSGRGTRLTGELFF. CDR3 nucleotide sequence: TGTGCCACCAGCGGCCGGGGGACTAGACTCACCGGGGAGCTGTTTTTT.

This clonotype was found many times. CDR3 loop: CASSFLRASGSGGNTGELFF. CDR3 in DNA: TGTGCCAGCAGCTTCTTACGGGCTAGCGGGAGTGGGGGTAACACCGGGGAGCTGTTTTTT. V is TRBV11-3 and J is TRBJ2-2; TRBD2 agrees at 10 bases. This CDR3 comprises 20 residues. V lost 3 bases and J lost 2; bases outside the gene matches: 15. Germline CDR1 reads SGHNT; CDR2 reads YENEEA.

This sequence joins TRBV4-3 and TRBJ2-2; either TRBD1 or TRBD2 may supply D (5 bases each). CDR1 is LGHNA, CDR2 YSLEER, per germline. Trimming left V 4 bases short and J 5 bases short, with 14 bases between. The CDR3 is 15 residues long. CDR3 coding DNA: TGCGCCAGCAGCCTCGTCCCCAGGGAGACCGGGGAGCTGTTTTTT. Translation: CASSLVPRETGELFF.

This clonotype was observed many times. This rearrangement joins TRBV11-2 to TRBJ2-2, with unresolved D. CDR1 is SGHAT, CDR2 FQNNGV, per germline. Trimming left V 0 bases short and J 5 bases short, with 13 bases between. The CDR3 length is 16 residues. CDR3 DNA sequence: TGTGCCAGCAGCTTAGAGGTGGGGTCAGCGACCGGGGAGCTGTTTTTT. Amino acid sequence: CASSLEVGSATGELFF.

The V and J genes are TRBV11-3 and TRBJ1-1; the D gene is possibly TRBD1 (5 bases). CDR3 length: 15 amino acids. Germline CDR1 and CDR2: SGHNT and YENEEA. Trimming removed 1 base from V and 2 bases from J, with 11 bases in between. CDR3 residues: CASSLAGRINTEAFF. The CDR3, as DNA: TGTGCCAGCAGCTTAGCGGGACGAATCAACACTGAAGCTTTCTTT. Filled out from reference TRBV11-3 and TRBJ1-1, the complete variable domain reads EAGVVQSPRYKIIEKKQPVAFWCNPISGHNTLYWYLQNLGQGPELLIRYENEEAVDDSQLPKDRFSAERLKGVDSTLKIQPAELGDSAVYLCASSLAGRINTEAFFGQGTRLTVV.

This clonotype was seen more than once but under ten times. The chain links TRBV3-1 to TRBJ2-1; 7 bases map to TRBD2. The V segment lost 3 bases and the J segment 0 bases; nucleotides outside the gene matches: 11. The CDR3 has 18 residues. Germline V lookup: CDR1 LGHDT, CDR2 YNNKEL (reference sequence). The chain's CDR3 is CASSQGPSGSSSYNEQFF. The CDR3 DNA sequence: TGTGCCAGCAGCCAGGGTCCTAGCGGATCCAGCTCCTACAATGAGCAGTTCTTC.

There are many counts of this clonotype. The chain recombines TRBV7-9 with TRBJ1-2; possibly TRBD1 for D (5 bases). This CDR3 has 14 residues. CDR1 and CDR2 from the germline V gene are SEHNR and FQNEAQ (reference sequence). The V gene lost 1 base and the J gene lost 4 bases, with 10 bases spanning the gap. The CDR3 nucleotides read TGTGCCAGCAGCTTAGAAAGGGGCGGCTATGGCTACACCTTC. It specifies CASSLERGGYGYTF. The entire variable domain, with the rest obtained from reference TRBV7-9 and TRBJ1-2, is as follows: DTGVSQNPRHKITKRGQNVTFRCDPISEHNRLYWYRQTLGQGPEFLTYFQNEAQLEKSRLLSDRFSAERPKGSFSTLEIQRTEQGDSAMYLCASSLERGGYGYTFGSGTRLTVV.